Listed below are T cell receptor beta chains from one sample, sequenced in a study of response to subunit inactivated influenza vaccine. TCRdb reprocessed the RT-PCR reads via MiXCR and lists one record per CDR3 protein. In the table there are over 650,000 distinct CDR3 sequences, 18% of which are singletons. Sequences were derived from PBMCs from blood, sampled 5 to 6 days after vaccination. Receptor source: a man aged 45 to 65 who received an inactivated influenza vaccine. Both conserved end residues are part of each CDR3. The D gene is left open where the match is weak. Rows may omit the clone size; those that give it use once, few, many or a size class.

j_call,d_call,clone_size,v_call,cdr3_aa,cdr3_nt
TRBJ2-3,.,.,TRBV6-5,CASSYYPPGGPGDTQYF,TGTGCCAGCAGTTACTATCCCCCGGGGGGCCCGGGAGATACGCAGTATTTT
TRBJ2-7,.,many,TRBV29-1,CSAGGLSHEQYF,TGCAGCGCGGGTGGGCTTTCTCACGAGCAGTACTTC
TRBJ1-1,.,few,TRBV9,CASSLSSGLNTEAFF,TGTGCCAGCAGCCTTAGTAGCGGGTTGAACACTGAAGCTTTCTTT
TRBJ2-4,TRBD1,few,TRBV6-1,CASRGQGASKNIQYF,TGTGCCAGCAGAGGACAGGGGGCTTCCAAAAACATTCAGTACTTC
TRBJ2-2,TRBD1,.,TRBV11-2,CASSRDRADYTGELFF,TGTGCCAGCAGCCGGGACAGGGCTGATTACACCGGGGAGCTGTTTTTT
TRBJ1-1,.,.,TRBV20-1,CSAWWGMSAFF,TGCAGTGCTTGGTGGGGGATGTCGGCTTTCTTT
TRBJ2-1,.,.,TRBV7-9,CASSSMGERISYNEQFF,TGTGCCAGCAGCTCGATGGGGGAGAGAATTTCCTACAATGAGCAGTTCTTC
TRBJ2-1,TRBD2,.,TRBV6-2/TRBV6-3,CASIPSGGAQEQFF,TGTGCCAGCATACCTAGCGGGGGGGCTCAAGAGCAGTTCTTC
TRBJ2-7,TRBD2,few,TRBV12-3/TRBV12-4,CASSSLAGRDEQYF,TGTGCCAGCAGTTCATTAGCGGGACGCGACGAGCAGTACTTC
TRBJ2-1,TRBD2,few,TRBV5-1,CASSYGEGFPYNEQFF,TGCGCCAGCAGCTATGGGGAGGGCTTCCCGTACAATGAGCAGTTCTTC
TRBJ2-5,TRBD1,few,TRBV5-4,CASSWGTGGMLGETQYF,TGTGCCAGCAGCTGGGGGACAGGGGGCATGTTGGGAGAGACCCAGTACTTC
TRBJ1-1,.,few,TRBV15,CATSPRRVNTEAFF,TGTGCCACCAGCCCCCGTAGAGTGAACACTGAAGCTTTCTTT
TRBJ1-1,.,few,TRBV12-3/TRBV12-4,CASSLTRGRAFF,TGTGCCAGCAGTTTGACTCGGGGTCGAGCTTTCTTT
TRBJ2-1,TRBD2,.,TRBV27,CASGLAGEVNEQFF,TGTGCCAGCGGCCTAGCGGGAGAAGTGAATGAGCAGTTCTTC
TRBJ2-5,TRBD1,.,TRBV3-1,CASSQAKTDRAETQYF,TGTGCCAGCAGCCAAGCGAAAACCGACAGGGCTGAGACCCAGTACTTC
TRBJ2-7,.,.,TRBV4-2,CASSQLLSGGRPYEQYF,TGTGCCAGCAGCCAACTACTGTCGGGCGGGCGCCCCTACGAGCAGTACTTC
TRBJ1-2,.,few,TRBV27,CASSSGTTGNYGYTF,TGTGCCAGCAGTTCCGGTACGACAGGAAACTATGGCTACACCTTC
TRBJ2-3,.,many,TRBV29-1,CSGSDSLYNNVDTDTQYF,TGCAGCGGGTCGGACAGCCTTTATAATAACGTAGACACAGATACGCAGTATTTT
TRBJ1-4,.,.,TRBV12-3/TRBV12-4,CASRKQGTTNEKLFF,TGTGCCAGCAGAAAACAGGGAACGACTAATGAAAAACTGTTTTTT
TRBJ2-7,.,few,TRBV30,CAWSPSSYEQYF,TGTGCCTGGAGTCCCTCATCCTACGAGCAGTACTTC
TRBJ2-1,.,.,TRBV20-1,CSAPALTGFQNEQFF,TGCAGTGCTCCTGCGCTGACTGGGTTCCAAAATGAGCAGTTCTTC
TRBJ2-7,.,.,TRBV9,CASSVGHAGVNVQYF,TGTGCCAGCAGCGTAGGACACGCAGGTGTCAACGTGCAGTACTTC
TRBJ2-7,TRBD1,.,TRBV15,CATSAGTANEQYF,TGTGCCACCAGCGCCGGGACAGCGAACGAGCAGTACTTC
TRBJ2-7,TRBD2,many,TRBV20-1,CSAGTSGNSYEQYF,TGCAGTGCCGGTACTAGCGGGAACTCCTACGAGCAGTACTTC
TRBJ2-1,.,many,TRBV7-6,CASSPGDSSYNEQFF,TGTGCCAGCAGCCCGGGAGATAGCTCCTACAATGAGCAGTTCTTC
TRBJ2-3,.,few,TRBV15,CATSSFGSDTQYF,TGTGCCACCAGCTCGTTCGGCTCAGATACGCAGTATTTT
TRBJ1-2,TRBD1,.,TRBV4-3,CASSRGVGTGYGYTF,TGCGCCAGCAGCAGAGGGGTGGGGACAGGGTATGGCTACACCTTC